Reported below is one T cell receptor (beta chain). The data belong to a study of control samples from healthy donors and cancer patients. Trimming took off 6 bases at V and 5 bases at J, with 29 bases between the two ends. CDR3 length equals 18 residues. Germline V gives CDR1 SGHRS, CDR2 YFSETQ. TCRdb's table, derived via immunoSEQ multiplex PCR, lists solely in-frame clones and lacks some. The table shows 170,000 or so clones, with over 85% occurring only once. The specimen was blood. The rearrangement joins TRBV5-1 to TRBJ1-1; D uncertain. The sequence derives from a young man in good health. CDR3: CASTPPQDVNPNGTEAFF. The DNA of the CDR3 is TGCGCCAGCACCCCCCCCCAGGACGTCAACCCGAATGGTACTGAAGCTTTCTTT.